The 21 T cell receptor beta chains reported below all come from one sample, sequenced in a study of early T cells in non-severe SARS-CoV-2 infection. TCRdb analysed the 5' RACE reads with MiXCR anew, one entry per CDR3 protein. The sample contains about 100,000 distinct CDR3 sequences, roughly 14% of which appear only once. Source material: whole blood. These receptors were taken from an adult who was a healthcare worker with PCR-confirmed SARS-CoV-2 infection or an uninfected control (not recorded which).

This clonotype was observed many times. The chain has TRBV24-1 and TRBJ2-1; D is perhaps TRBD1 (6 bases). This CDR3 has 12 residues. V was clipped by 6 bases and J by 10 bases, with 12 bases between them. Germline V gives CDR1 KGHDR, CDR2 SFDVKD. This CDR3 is CATSTGFSEQFF. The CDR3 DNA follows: TGTGCCACCAGTACAGGGTTTAGCGAGCAGTTCTTC.

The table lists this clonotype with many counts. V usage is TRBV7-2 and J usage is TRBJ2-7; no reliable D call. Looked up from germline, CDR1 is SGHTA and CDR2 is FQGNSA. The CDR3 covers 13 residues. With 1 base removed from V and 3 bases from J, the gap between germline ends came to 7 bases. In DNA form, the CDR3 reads TGTGCCAGCAGCTTAGAGGGCGGCTACGAGCAGTACTTC. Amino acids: CASSLEGGYEQYF.

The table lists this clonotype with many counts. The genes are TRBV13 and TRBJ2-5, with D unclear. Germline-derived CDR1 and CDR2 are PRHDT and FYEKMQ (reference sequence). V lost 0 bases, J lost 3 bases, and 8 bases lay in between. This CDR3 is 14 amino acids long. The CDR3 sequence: CASSLGTSKETQYF. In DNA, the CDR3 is TGTGCCAGCAGCTTAGGGACTTCGAAAGAGACCCAGTACTTC.

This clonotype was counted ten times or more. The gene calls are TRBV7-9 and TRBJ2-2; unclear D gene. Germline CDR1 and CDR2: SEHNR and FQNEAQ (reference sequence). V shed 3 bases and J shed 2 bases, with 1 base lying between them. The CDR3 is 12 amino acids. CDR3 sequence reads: CASSFNTGELFF. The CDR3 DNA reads TGTGCCAGCAGCTTTAACACCGGGGAGCTGTTTTTT.

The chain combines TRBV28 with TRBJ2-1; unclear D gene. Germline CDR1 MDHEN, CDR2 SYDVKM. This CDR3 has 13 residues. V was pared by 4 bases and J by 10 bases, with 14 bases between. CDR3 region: CASSSPYSREQFF. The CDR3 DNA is TGTGCCAGCAGTTCTCCCTATAGCAGGGAGCAGTTCTTC.

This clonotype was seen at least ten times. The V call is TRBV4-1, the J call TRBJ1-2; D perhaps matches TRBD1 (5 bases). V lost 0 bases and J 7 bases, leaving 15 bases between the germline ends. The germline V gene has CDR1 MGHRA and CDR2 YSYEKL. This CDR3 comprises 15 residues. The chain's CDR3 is CASSQDLRGFGGYTF. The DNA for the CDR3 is TGCGCCAGCAGCCAAGATCTTAGGGGCTTCGGTGGCTACACCTTC.

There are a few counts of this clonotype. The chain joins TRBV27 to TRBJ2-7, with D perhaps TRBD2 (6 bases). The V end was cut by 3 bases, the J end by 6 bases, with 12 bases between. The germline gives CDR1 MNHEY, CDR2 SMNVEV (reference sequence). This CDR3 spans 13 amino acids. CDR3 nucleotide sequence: TGTGCCAGCAGTTTCCGGGAGCAGGGCGAGCAGTACTTC. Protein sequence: CASSFREQGEQYF.

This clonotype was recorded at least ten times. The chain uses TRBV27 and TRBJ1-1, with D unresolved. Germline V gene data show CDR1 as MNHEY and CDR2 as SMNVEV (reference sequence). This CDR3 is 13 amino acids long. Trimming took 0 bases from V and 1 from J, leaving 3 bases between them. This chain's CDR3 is CASSLSENTEAFF. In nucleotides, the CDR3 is TGTGCCAGCAGTTTATCCGAGAACACTGAAGCTTTCTTT.

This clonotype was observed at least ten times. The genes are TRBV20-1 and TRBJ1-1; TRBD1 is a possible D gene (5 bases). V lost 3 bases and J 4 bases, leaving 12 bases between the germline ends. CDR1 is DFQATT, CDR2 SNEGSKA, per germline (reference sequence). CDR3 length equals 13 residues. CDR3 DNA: TGCAGTGCTAGTCCTGGGGGGAGCACTGAAGCTTTCTTT. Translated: CSASPGGSTEAFF.

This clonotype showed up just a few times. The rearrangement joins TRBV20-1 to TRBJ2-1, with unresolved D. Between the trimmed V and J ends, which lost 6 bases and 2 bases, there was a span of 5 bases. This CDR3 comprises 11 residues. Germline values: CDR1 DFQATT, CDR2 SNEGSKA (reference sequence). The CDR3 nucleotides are TGCAGTGCCGGCCCCTACAATGAGCAGTTCTTC. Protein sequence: CSAGPYNEQFF.

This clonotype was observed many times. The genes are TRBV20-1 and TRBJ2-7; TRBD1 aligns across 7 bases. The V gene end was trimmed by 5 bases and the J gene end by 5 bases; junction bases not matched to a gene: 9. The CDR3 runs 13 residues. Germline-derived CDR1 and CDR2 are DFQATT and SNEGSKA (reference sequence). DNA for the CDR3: TGCAGTGCTGCCGACAGGGAATACCACGAGCAGTACTTC. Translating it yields CSAADREYHEQYF.

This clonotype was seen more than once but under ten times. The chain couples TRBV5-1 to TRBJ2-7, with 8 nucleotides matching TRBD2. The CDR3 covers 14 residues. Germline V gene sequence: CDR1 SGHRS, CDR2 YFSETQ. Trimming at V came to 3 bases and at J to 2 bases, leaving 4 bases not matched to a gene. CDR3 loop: CASSWTGGPYEQYF. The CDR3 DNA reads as TGCGCCAGCAGCTGGACGGGAGGGCCCTACGAGCAGTACTTC.

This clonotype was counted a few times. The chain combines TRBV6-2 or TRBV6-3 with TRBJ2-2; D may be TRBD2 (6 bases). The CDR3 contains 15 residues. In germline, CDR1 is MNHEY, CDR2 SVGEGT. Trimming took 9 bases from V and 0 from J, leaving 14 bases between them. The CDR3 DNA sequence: TGTGCCAGTCTGGGAGGCCCCGCGAACACCGGGGAGCTGTTTTTT. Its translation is CASLGGPANTGELFF.

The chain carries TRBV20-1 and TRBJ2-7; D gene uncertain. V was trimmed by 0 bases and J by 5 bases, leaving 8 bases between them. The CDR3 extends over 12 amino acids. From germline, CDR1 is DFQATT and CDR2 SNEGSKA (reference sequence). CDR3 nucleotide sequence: TGCAGTGCTAGAGATTTGGAGCACGAGCAGTACTTC. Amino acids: CSARDLEHEQYF.

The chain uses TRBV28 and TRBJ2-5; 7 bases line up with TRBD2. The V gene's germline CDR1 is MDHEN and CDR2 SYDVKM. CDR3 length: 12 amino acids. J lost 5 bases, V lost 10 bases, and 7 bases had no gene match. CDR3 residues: CAIGGGLETQYF. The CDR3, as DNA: TGTGCCATCGGGGGAGGGCTGGAGACCCAGTACTTC.

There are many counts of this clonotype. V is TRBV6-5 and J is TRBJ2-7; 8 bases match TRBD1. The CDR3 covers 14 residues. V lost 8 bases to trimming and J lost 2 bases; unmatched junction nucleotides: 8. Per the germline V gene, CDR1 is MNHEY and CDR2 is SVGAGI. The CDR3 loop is CASSDGTGPYEQYF. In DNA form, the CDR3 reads TGTGCCAGCTCAGACGGGACAGGACCCTACGAGCAGTACTTC.

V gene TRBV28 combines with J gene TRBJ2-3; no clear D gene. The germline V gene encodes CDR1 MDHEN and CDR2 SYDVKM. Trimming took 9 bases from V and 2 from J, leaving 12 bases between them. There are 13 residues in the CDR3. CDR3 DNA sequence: TGTGCCAGGGGCGGAAACCACACAGATACGCAGTATTTT. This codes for CARGGNHTDTQYF.

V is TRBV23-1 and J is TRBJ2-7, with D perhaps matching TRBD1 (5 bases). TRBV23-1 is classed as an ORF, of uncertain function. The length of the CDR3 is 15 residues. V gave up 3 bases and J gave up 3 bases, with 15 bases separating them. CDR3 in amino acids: CASSQGRTSIYEQYF. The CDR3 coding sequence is TGCGCCAGCAGTCAGGGGCGGACATCGATCTACGAGCAGTACTTC.

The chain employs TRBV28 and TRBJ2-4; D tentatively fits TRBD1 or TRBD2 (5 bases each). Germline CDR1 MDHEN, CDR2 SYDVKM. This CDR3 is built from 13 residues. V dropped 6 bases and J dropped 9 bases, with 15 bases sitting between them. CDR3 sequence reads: CASRARGRGIQYF. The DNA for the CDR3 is TGTGCCAGCAGGGCGAGGGGTCGGGGCATTCAGTACTTC.

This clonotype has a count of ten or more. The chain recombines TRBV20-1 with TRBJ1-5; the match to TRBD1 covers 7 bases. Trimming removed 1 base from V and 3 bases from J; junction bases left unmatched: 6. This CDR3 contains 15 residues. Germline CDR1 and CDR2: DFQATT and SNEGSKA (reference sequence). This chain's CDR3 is CSARGTGVNNQPQHF. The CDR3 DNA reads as TGCAGTGCTAGAGGAACAGGGGTTAACAATCAGCCCCAGCATTTT.

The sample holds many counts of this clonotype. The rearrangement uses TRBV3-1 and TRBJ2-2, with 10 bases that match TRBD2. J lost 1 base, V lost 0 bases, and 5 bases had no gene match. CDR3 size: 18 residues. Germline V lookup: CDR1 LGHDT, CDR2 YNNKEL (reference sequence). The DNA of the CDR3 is TGTGCCAGCAGCCAAGATACCCGGACTAGCGGGAACACCGGGGAGCTGTTTTTT. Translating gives CASSQDTRTSGNTGELFF.